This T cell receptor beta chain was found in a study of T cell changes during pregnancy in multiple sclerosis. This clone was recorded only once. Clones were sequenced by immunoSEQ multiplex PCR, and TCRdb holds only the in-frame ones, with some missing. The sample yields 30,000 to 40,000 clones, approximately 90% seen once. V lost 4 bases to trimming and J lost 2 bases, with 9 bases between them. The CDR3 loop spans 14 amino acids. The germline CDR1 and CDR2 sequences are SNHLY and FYNNEI. The material sequenced was CD4+ T cells from peripheral blood mononuclear cells, taken in the first trimester of pregnancy. The chain joins TRBV2 to TRBJ1-5; D uncertain. The source is a female donor in good health, enrolled as a control in a pregnancy study. The CDR3 DNA reads as TGTGCCAGCAGTGGACTGGTGGGCAATCAGCCCCAGCATTTT. Amino acids: CASSGLVGNQPQHF. Full variable domain (missing parts from reference TRBV2 and TRBJ1-5): EPEVTQTPSHQVTQMGQEVILRCVPISNHLYFYWYRQILGQKVEFLVSFYNNEISEKSEIFDDQFSVERPDGSNFTLKIRSTKLEDSAMYFCASSGLVGNQPQHFGDGTRLSIL.